These 26 T cell receptor beta chains were all obtained from the same sample, sequenced in a study of T-cell reconstitution after alpha-beta-depleted transplantation in children. Unique molecular identifiers featured in how the TCRbeta library was prepared. TCRdb independently ran MiXCR on the PCR reads; one entry per CDR3 protein. The sample lists over 200,000 distinct CDR3 sequences, approximately 15% occurring once. Material: PBMCs, mostly from graft donor cells, obtained 360 days after TCRalphabeta/CD19-depleted stem cell transplant. These TCRs come from a male patient aged 2 to 9 who had a stem cell transplant for acute lymphoblastic leukemia, so the T cells may come from the graft donor.

The genes are TRBV25-1 and TRBJ2-7; no firm D call. The CDR3 is 8 amino acids. Germline V gene sequence: CDR1 MGHDK, CDR2 SYGVNS. V lost 2 bases and J 12 bases, leaving 2 bases between the germline ends. The CDR3 loop reads CASSERYF. As DNA, the CDR3 is TGTGCCAGCAGTGAACGGTACTTC.

The rearrangement links TRBV5-1 to TRBJ2-7; the D gene is possibly TRBD1 (5 bases). The CDR3 extends over 13 amino acids. Germline-derived CDR1 and CDR2 are SGHRS and YFSETQ. V was shortened by 0 bases and J by 6 bases, with 10 bases between the two germline ends. This chain's CDR3 is CASSLAGHGEQYF. The CDR3 DNA is TGCGCCAGCAGCTTGGCCGGACACGGCGAGCAGTACTTC.

The gene calls are TRBV5-1 and TRBJ1-1; 8 nucleotides align to TRBD1. The CDR3 is 14 amino acids. The V gene's germline CDR1 is SGHRS and CDR2 YFSETQ. V trimming: 7 bases; J trimming: 11 bases; junction bases outside the gene matches: 16. The CDR3 region has the DNA TGCGCCAGCGCCAAGACAGGGGTGGGCCTCGGGGCTTTCTTT. This translates into CASAKTGVGLGAFF.

This clonotype was recorded a few times. V and J are TRBV15 and TRBJ2-2; D possibly uses TRBD1 or TRBD2 (5 bases each). This CDR3 is 16 amino acids long. Per the germline V gene, CDR1 is LNHNV and CDR2 is YYDKDF (reference sequence). V was cut by 0 bases and J by 7 bases, with 15 bases left in between. The CDR3 reads CATSRDLGGTGGELFF. Written as DNA, the CDR3 is TGTGCCACCAGCAGAGATCTTGGGGGAACAGGCGGGGAGCTGTTTTTT. Full variable domain (outside the CDR3, taken from reference TRBV15 and TRBJ2-2): DAMVIQNPRYQVTQFGKPVTLSCSQTLNHNVMYWYQQKSSQAPKLLFHYYDKDFNNEADTPDNFQSRRPNTSFCFLDIRSPGLGDTAMYLCATSRDLGGTGGELFFGEGSRLTVL.

Only a few counts were recorded for this clonotype. The chain is built from TRBV20-1 and TRBJ2-3; perhaps TRBD2 as D (5 bases). Germline assignment: CDR1 DFQATT and CDR2 SNEGSKA (reference sequence). This CDR3 is built from 15 residues. V was cut by 2 bases and J by 3 bases, with 15 bases left in between. The CDR3 region has the DNA TGCAGTGCTAGAACTCCTAGAGGGTTAACAGATACGCAGTATTTT. This sequence encodes CSARTPRGLTDTQYF.

This chain connects TRBV7-6 to TRBJ2-7; D is perhaps TRBD1 (5 bases). This CDR3 is 16 amino acids long. V shed 2 bases and J shed 3 bases, with 17 bases lying between them. Looked up from germline, CDR1 is SGHVS and CDR2 is FNYEAQ. DNA for the CDR3: TGTGCCAGCAGCTTATCGGTTCAGGGCGGTTTCTACGAGCAGTACTTC. Its translation is CASSLSVQGGFYEQYF.

The chain recombines TRBV10-3 with TRBJ1-5; 10 nucleotides agree with TRBD1. V trimming: 6 bases; J trimming: 0 bases; junction bases outside the gene matches: 8. The CDR3 runs 17 residues. Germline V CDR1 and CDR2: ENHRY, SYGVKD. CDR3 DNA sequence: TGTGCCATCAGCCCGGGACAGGGGACGGTTAGCAATCAGCCCCAGCATTTT. Translation gives CAISPGQGTVSNQPQHF.

CDR3 amino acids: CSARTVNNEQFF. DNA of the CDR3: TGCAGTGCAAGGACCGTGAACAATGAGCAGTTCTTC. The J gene is TRBJ2-1, the V gene TRBV20-1; no clear D. Deletions cut 6 bases from V and 5 bases from J, with 11 bases between. Germline V gene lookup returns CDR1 DFQATT and CDR2 SNEGSKA (reference sequence). The CDR3 covers 12 residues.

V gene TRBV20-1 combines with J gene TRBJ2-2, with 8 bases that match TRBD2. From germline, CDR1 is DFQATT and CDR2 SNEGSKA (reference sequence). The CDR3 spans 16 residues. Unmatched junction bases numbered 11, after V lost 2 bases and J lost 6 bases. CDR3 amino acids: CSARPPSGLTAGELFF. For the CDR3, the DNA is TGCAGTGCTAGACCCCCTAGCGGGTTAACGGCCGGGGAGCTGTTTTTT.

This clonotype was recorded many times. The chain has TRBV15 and TRBJ2-2, with 9 bases fitting TRBD1. This CDR3 has 15 residues. The V segment lost 3 bases and the J segment 1 base; nucleotides outside the gene matches: 0. In germline, CDR1 is LNHNV, CDR2 YYDKDF (reference sequence). This chain's CDR3 is CATSRDRGNTGELFF. DNA for the CDR3: TGTGCCACCAGCAGGGACAGGGGGAACACCGGGGAGCTGTTTTTT.

This clonotype was seen a few times. This chain connects TRBV20-1 to TRBJ2-7; D uncertain. Germline V gene sequence: CDR1 DFQATT, CDR2 SNEGSKA (reference sequence). V lost 6 bases and J 1 base, leaving 13 bases between the germline ends. CDR3 size: 13 residues. CDR3 nucleotide sequence: TGCAGTGCGAGCCAGACGGTTTCCTACGAGCAGTACTTC. Protein sequence: CSASQTVSYEQYF.

This clonotype was seen repeatedly, ten times or more. The chain combines TRBV7-2 with TRBJ2-5; D unresolved. The CDR3 consists of 13 residues. V gave up 1 base and J gave up 4 bases, with 7 bases separating them. Per germline, CDR1 SGHTA and CDR2 FQGNSA. The CDR3 region is CASSLGGVETQYF. The CDR3 DNA reads as TGTGCCAGCAGCTTAGGCGGCGTAGAGACCCAGTACTTC.

This clonotype was detected a few times. In DNA, the CDR3 is TGTGCCAGCAGCTTAGCCCATCAGGCCAGCGGCACTGAAGCTTTCTTT. As protein: CASSLAHQASGTEAFF. The gene calls are TRBV7-9 and TRBJ1-1, with D unresolved. Germline loops: CDR1 SEHNR, CDR2 FQNEAQ (reference sequence). V was cut by 0 bases and J by 4 bases, with 15 bases left in between. CDR3 length: 16 residues. The entire variable domain, with the rest obtained from reference TRBV7-9 and TRBJ1-1, is as follows: DTGVSQNPRHKITKRGQNVTFRCDPISEHNRLYWYRQTLGQGPEFLTYFQNEAQLEKSRLLSDRFSAERPKGSFSTLEIQRTEQGDSAMYLCASSLAHQASGTEAFFGQGTRLTVV.

This clonotype was detected a few times. The chain's CDR3 is CSVAGAREQYF. The CDR3 DNA reads TGCAGCGTTGCAGGGGCGCGTGAGCAGTACTTC. The chain is built from TRBV29-1 and TRBJ2-7; D is perhaps TRBD1 (6 bases). The CDR3 has 11 amino acids. Trimming took 4 bases from V and 7 from J, leaving 11 bases between them. Germline CDR1 SQVTM, CDR2 ANQGSEA.

The rearrangement links TRBV5-5 to TRBJ2-7; D may be TRBD1 or TRBD2 (5 bases each). The CDR3 contains 18 residues. Germline V gene sequence: CDR1 SGHKS, CDR2 YYEKEE (reference sequence). With 0 bases removed from V and 4 bases from J, the gap between germline ends came to 23 bases. The CDR3 region has the DNA TGTGCCAGCAGCTTGGAGGTGGGTTTGGCAGGGTGGACTTACGAGCAGTACTTC. It codes for CASSLEVGLAGWTYEQYF.

V is TRBV29-1 and J is TRBJ1-2; 11 nucleotides match TRBD1. The germline gives CDR1 SQVTM, CDR2 ANQGSEA. The CDR3 covers 15 residues. V shed 3 bases, J shed 8 bases, and the junction held 11 bases outside the gene matches. This CDR3 reads CSVDSRTGGQEGYTF. In DNA form, the CDR3 reads TGCAGCGTTGATTCCCGGACAGGGGGCCAGGAGGGCTACACCTTC.

This clonotype turned up a few times. This chain joins TRBV20-1 and TRBJ2-1; D is uncertain. Germline V gives CDR1 DFQATT, CDR2 SNEGSKA (reference sequence). The CDR3 sequence is 15 residues long. The V gene lost 4 bases and the J gene lost 0 bases, with 13 bases spanning the gap. The CDR3 here is CSAKSTESSYNEQFF. CDR3 DNA sequence: TGCAGTGCTAAGTCAACGGAAAGCTCCTACAATGAGCAGTTCTTC.

The chain employs TRBV29-1 and TRBJ2-1, with 8 bases aligning to TRBD1. V trimming: 5 bases; J trimming: 8 bases; junction bases outside the gene matches: 5. Germline CDR1 reads SQVTM; CDR2 reads ANQGSEA. The CDR3 runs to 12 residues. The CDR3: CSVPWGQDEQFF. The CDR3 DNA follows: TGCAGCGTTCCCTGGGGACAGGATGAGCAGTTCTTC.

This clonotype was found a few times. The chain carries TRBV28 and TRBJ2-4; 9 nucleotides line up with TRBD1. Germline V CDR1 and CDR2: MDHEN, SYDVKM. Trimming at V came to 4 bases and at J to 10 bases, leaving 11 bases not matched to a gene. The CDR3 loop spans 15 amino acids. CDR3 nucleotides: TGTGCCAGCAGTTCCGAACAGGGGGCGCGTCGTATTCAGTACTTC. Translating it yields CASSSEQGARRIQYF.

This clonotype was counted only a few times. The chain links TRBV4-3 to TRBJ2-5; D perhaps matches TRBD1 (5 bases). Trimming removed 0 bases from V and 4 bases from J, with 12 bases in between. Looked up from germline, CDR1 is LGHNA and CDR2 is YSLEER. The CDR3 spans 15 residues. CDR3 nucleotides: TGCGCCAGCAGCCAAGATTCCCAGGGTCGAGAGACCCAGTACTTC. Protein: CASSQDSQGRETQYF.

This chain connects TRBV18 to TRBJ1-2; maybe TRBD1 (5 bases). The CDR3 runs 14 residues. Germline lookup yields CDR1 KGHSH and CDR2 LQKENI. V dropped 6 bases and J dropped 6 bases, with 17 bases sitting between them. CDR3 region: CASSALTGEDGYTF. The CDR3 nucleotides are TGTGCCAGCTCGGCCTTAACGGGGGAGGATGGCTACACCTTC.

Ten or more counts support this clonotype. V and J are TRBV4-3 and TRBJ2-3; 8 bases line up with TRBD2. The CDR3 sequence is 16 residues long. Unmatched junction bases numbered 8, after V lost 3 bases and J lost 3 bases. Germline CDR1 LGHNA, CDR2 YSLEER. CDR3 DNA sequence: TGCGCCAGCAGCCAGCTCCTAGCGGGTAGGACAGATACGCAGTATTTT. It is translated as CASSQLLAGRTDTQYF.

This chain uses TRBV7-6 with TRBJ2-7; TRBD1 agrees at 7 bases. Trimming at V came to 5 bases and at J to 1 base, leaving 5 bases not matched to a gene. The CDR3 length is 14 residues. Germline V gene sequence: CDR1 SGHVS, CDR2 FNYEAQ. CDR3 residues: CASSRQGQSYEQYF. CDR3 DNA: TGTGCCAGCAGCCGACAGGGACAGTCCTACGAGCAGTACTTC.

This clonotype came up a few times. The rearrangement uses TRBV5-4 and TRBJ2-2; D remains unclear. Germline-derived CDR1 and CDR2 are SGHNT and YYREEE (reference sequence). The CDR3 contains 14 residues. V was cut by 2 bases and J by 1 base, with 6 bases left in between. The CDR3 region is CASSFLKNTGELFF. CDR3 in DNA: TGTGCCAGCAGCTTTCTGAAGAACACCGGGGAGCTGTTTTTT.

CDR3 coding DNA: TGTGCCAGCAGCTTAGATCTAGGCACAGATACGCAGTATTTT. Encoded protein: CASSLDLGTDTQYF. The chain joins TRBV11-2 to TRBJ2-3, with unresolved D. The V gene's germline CDR1 is SGHAT and CDR2 FQNNGV. The CDR3 is made up of 14 amino acids. V was shortened by 0 bases and J by 1 base, with 5 bases between the two germline ends. Variable domain in full (rest from reference TRBV11-2 and TRBJ2-3): EAGVAQSPRYKIIEKRQSVAFWCNPISGHATLYWYQQILGQGPKLLIQFQNNGVVDDSQLPKDRFSAERLKGVDSTLKIQPAKLEDSAVYLCASSLDLGTDTQYFGPGTRLTVL.

The chain couples TRBV27 to TRBJ2-7; D perhaps matches TRBD2 (5 bases). V was clipped by 5 bases and J by 4 bases, with 18 bases between them. CDR3 length equals 15 residues. CDR1 and CDR2 from the germline V gene are MNHEY and SMNVEV (reference sequence). The CDR3 spells CASSIRQTIMYEQYF. In DNA, the CDR3 is TGTGCCAGCAGTATCCGGCAGACTATAATGTACGAGCAGTACTTC.